This T cell receptor beta chain was retrieved from a study of low-dose radiotherapy and immunotherapy resistance in tumors. Study-wide background: Doses of 0.5 Gy per fraction every 2 weeks, totaling 6.5 Gy, went to Cohort 1. A dose of 1 Gy per fraction every two weeks went to Cohort 2, totaling 13 Gy over 26 weeks. Intravenous ipilimumab 1 mg/kg every six weeks was given with nivolumab 240 mg every two weeks.

The time point was: after trial treatment. Described treatment: LDRT plus nivolumab, ipilimumab, low-dose cyclophosphamide and aspirin (RACIN trial). Tumors of eligible patients were advanced, solid and lacking tumor-infiltrating lymphocytes. Ten or more counts support this clonotype. Losses at the gene ends were 0 bases for V and 5 bases for J; bases not matched to a gene: 7. This CDR3 has 16 amino acids. Germline V CDR1 and CDR2: DFQATT, SNEGSKA (reference sequence). First-strand cDNA relied on TRAV- and TRBV-specific primers spanning alpha and beta chains. The authors amplified TCRs for 15 to 25 PCR cycles with a constant-region primer and a V-primer adapter. TCRdb re-derived calls from the reads in MiXCR, one entry per CDR3 protein. Of under 70,000 distinct CDR3 sequences in the sample, about a quarter are singletons; the top ten hold 6.5% to 7%.

This clonotype was sampled from a male donor with prostate cancer. The input for sequencing was PBMCs, taken after low-dose radiotherapy plus immunotherapy. The chain recombines TRBV20-1 with TRBJ2-2; 9 bases fit TRBD1. The CDR3 spells CSARDGTGFSTGELFF. In nucleotides, the CDR3 is TGCAGTGCTAGAGATGGGACAGGGTTTTCAACCGGGGAGCTGTTTTTT.